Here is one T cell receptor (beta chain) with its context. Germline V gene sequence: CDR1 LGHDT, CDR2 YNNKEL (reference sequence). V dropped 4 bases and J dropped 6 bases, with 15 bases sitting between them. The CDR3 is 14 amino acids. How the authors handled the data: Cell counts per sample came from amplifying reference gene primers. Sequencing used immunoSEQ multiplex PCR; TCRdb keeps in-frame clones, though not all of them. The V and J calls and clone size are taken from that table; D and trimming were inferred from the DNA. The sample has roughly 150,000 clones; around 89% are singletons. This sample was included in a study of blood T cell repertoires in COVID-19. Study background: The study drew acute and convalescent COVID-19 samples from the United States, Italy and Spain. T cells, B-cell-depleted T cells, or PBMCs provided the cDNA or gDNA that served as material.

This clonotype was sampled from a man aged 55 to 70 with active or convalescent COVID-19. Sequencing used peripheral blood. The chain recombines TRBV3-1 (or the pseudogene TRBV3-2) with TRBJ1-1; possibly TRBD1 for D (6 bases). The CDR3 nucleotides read TGTGCCAGCAGCCTCTTACACGACAGGTCTGAAGCTTTCTTT. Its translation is CASSLLHDRSEAFF.